Listed below are T cell receptor beta chains from one sample, sequenced in a study of blood T cell repertoires in COVID-19. Using immunoSEQ multiplex PCR, the repertoire was profiled, and TCRdb retains in-frame clones only, with some absent. The table records about 210,000 clones, just under 85% of them present only once. Sequencing used peripheral blood. The receptors originated from a man aged 55 to 70 with COVID-19, enrolled during active disease. Each CDR3 is given with its conserved first and last residue. A D gene is named only where the DNA matches it firmly. Size is stated for part of the rows, as once, few or many counts, or as a class when the clone is expanded.

TRBV10-1	NA	TRBJ2-7	TRBD1	TGCGCCAGCAGTCCCAACGACAGGGTCTACGAGCAGTACTTC	CASSPNDRVYEQYF
TRBV6-6	once	TRBJ1-6	NA	TGTGCCAGCAGGCAGGGCTGGAATTCACCCCTCCACTTT	CASRQGWNSPLHF
TRBV7-2	NA	TRBJ1-2	NA	TGTGCCAGCAGCCTTCCTCCAGGTTATGGCTACACCTTC	CASSLPPGYGYTF
TRBV6-5	NA	TRBJ1-5	NA	TGTGCCAGCAGTTACTCGATCAGGGCTGGGGATCAGCCCCAGCATTTT	CASSYSIRAGDQPQHF
TRBV5-1	few	TRBJ2-2	TRBD2	TGCGCCAGCAGCATATCTAGCGGGAGGAACACCGGGGAGCTGTTTTTT	CASSISSGRNTGELFF
TRBV5-5	NA	TRBJ2-2	NA	TGTGCCAGCAGCCCATGGGCAGGGACTTTGACCGGGGAGCTGTTTTTT	CASSPWAGTLTGELFF
TRBV5-4	NA	TRBJ2-2	NA	TGTGCCAGCAGCTACTTGGGAGTAAGCACCGGGGAGCTGTTTTTT	CASSYLGVSTGELFF
TRBV6-5	NA	TRBJ1-2	NA	TGTGCCAGCAGTCAGGCCTATGGCTACACCTTC	CASSQAYGYTF
TRBV24-1	NA	TRBJ2-1	NA	TGTGCCACCAGTGATTTCGGGTTCGAGCAGTTCTTC	CATSDFGFEQFF
TRBV21-1	NA	TRBJ2-1	NA	TGTGCCAGCAGACCAGCGGAGGGGGGGAATGAGCAGTTCTTC	CASRPAEGGNEQFF
TRBV5-1	NA	TRBJ1-3	NA	TGCGCCAGCAGCCTAGGCTCACCCTCTGGAAACACCATATATTTT	CASSLGSPSGNTIYF
TRBV12-5	NA	TRBJ2-7	NA	TGTGCTAGTGGACCAGACAGTAACTACGAGCAGTACTTC	CASGPDSNYEQYF
TRBV19	once	TRBJ1-4	TRBD1	TGTGCCAGTAGTATCAATCGACAGGGAACTAATGAAAAACTGTTTTTT	CASSINRQGTNEKLFF